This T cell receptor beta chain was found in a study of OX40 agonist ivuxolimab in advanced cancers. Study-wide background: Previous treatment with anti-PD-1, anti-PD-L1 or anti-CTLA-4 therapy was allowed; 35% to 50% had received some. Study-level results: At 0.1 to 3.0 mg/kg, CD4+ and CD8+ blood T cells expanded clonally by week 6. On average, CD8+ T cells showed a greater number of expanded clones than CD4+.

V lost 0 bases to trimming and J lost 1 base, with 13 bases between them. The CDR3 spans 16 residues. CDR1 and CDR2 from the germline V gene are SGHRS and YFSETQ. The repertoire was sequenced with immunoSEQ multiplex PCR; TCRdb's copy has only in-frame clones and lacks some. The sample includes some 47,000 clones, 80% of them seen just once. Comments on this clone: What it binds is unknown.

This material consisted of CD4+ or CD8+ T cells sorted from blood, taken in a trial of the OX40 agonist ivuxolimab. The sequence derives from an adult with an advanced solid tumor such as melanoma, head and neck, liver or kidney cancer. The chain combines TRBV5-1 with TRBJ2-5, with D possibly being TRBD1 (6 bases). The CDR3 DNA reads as TGCGCCAGCAGCTTGGCACAGGGAAGAAGCCAAGAGACCCAGTACTTC. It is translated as CASSLAQGRSQETQYF.